A selection of T cell receptor beta chains follows, all from one sample in a study of blood T cells in healthy people across ages. TCRdb re-analysed the 5' RACE reads in MiXCR, keeping a single row per CDR3 protein. The table shows 1.5 million to 2 million distinct CDR3 sequences, with around 48% occurring only once. Input material: blood. The source is a middle-aged woman in good health. Both conserved end residues are part of each CDR3. Fields, in order: D gene, clone size, J gene, V gene, CDR3 protein, CDR3 DNA. D genes are given only for firm matches. Part of the rows lack a size; the others show once, few, many or a class for expanded clones.

TRBD2,.,TRBJ2-5,TRBV7-8,CASSLQLAGQYF,TGTGCCAGCAGCTTACAACTAGCGGGCCAGTACTTC
.,.,TRBJ2-7,TRBV11-1,CASSLIPVDAYEQYF,TGTGCCAGCAGCTTAATTCCCGTGGACGCCTACGAGCAGTACTTC
TRBD1,.,TRBJ1-2,TRBV7-2,CASSRIRDSTNYGYTF,TGTGCCAGCAGCAGGATAAGGGACAGTACTAACTATGGCTACACCTTC
.,.,TRBJ2-3,TRBV7-2,CASSLSRESTDTQYF,TGTGCCAGCAGCTTATCGAGGGAGAGCACAGATACGCAGTATTTT
TRBD1,.,TRBJ1-4,TRBV28,CASTGQGIGEKLFF,TGTGCCAGCACAGGACAGGGGATTGGTGAAAAACTGTTTTTT
TRBD1,once,TRBJ1-2,TRBV6-5,CASRGQGSTYGYTF,TGTGCCAGCAGGGGACAGGGTTCGACCTATGGCTACACCTTC
TRBD2,few,TRBJ2-5,TRBV6-2/TRBV6-3,CASSPRLAGGDEQYF,TGTGCCAGCAGTCCAAGACTAGCGGGGGGTGATGAACAGTACTTC
.,.,TRBJ1-2,TRBV20-1,CSARGEKQAATF,TGCAGTGCTAGAGGTGAGAAGCAGGCGGCCACCTTC
.,few,TRBJ1-2,TRBV21-1,CASSKGSGQREDEGYGYTF,TGTGCCAGCAGCAAAGGTAGCGGACAGAGAGAGGACGAGGGGTATGGCTACACCTTC
.,.,TRBJ2-3,TRBV7-8,CAGSATGGGGEDTQYF,TGTGCCGGCAGCGCAACCGGGGGTGGGGGAGAGGATACGCAGTATTTT
.,few,TRBJ1-2,TRBV7-2,CASSLADRLAYGYTF,TGTGCCAGCAGCTTAGCAGACAGACTCGCCTATGGCTACACCTTC
TRBD1,.,TRBJ1-2,TRBV28,CASASGGQGGLGYTF,TGTGCCAGCGCGAGTGGGGGACAGGGAGGTTTGGGCTACACCTTC
TRBD2,.,TRBJ2-7,TRBV6-2/TRBV6-3,CASLLAGDSYEQYF,TGTGCCAGCCTACTAGCGGGGGACTCCTACGAGCAGTACTTC
.,few,TRBJ2-1,TRBV4-3,CASSQDPLRGEQFF,TGCGCCAGCAGCCAAGATCCGCTCCGGGGCGAGCAGTTCTTC
TRBD2,.,TRBJ2-3,TRBV7-2,CASSRDPGLAGGGGTDTQYF,TGTGCCAGCAGCCGAGACCCGGGACTAGCGGGGGGCGGGGGCACAGATACGCAGTATTTT
.,few,TRBJ2-1,TRBV29-1,CSVSSSLNNEQFF,TGCAGCGTTTCATCGTCCTTAAACAATGAGCAGTTCTTC
.,.,TRBJ2-6,TRBV4-3,CASSQVVPRASGANVLTF,TGCGCCAGCAGCCAAGTCGTCCCGCGAGCCTCTGGGGCCAACGTCCTGACTTTC
TRBD1,.,TRBJ2-5,TRBV27,CASSPDRAVGTQYF,TGTGCCAGCAGTCCCGACAGGGCCGTGGGGACCCAGTACTTC
TRBD1,.,TRBJ2-3,TRBV2,CASSVGTGGDTQYF,TGTGCCAGCAGTGTAGGGACAGGAGGAGATACGCAGTATTTT
TRBD1,.,TRBJ1-2,TRBV10-3,CAISESLSGTGTKNYGYTF,TGTGCCATCAGTGAGTCGCTGTCCGGGACAGGGACCAAAAACTATGGCTACACCTTC
.,.,TRBJ1-4,TRBV9,CASSVDGAASNEKLFF,TGTGCCAGCAGCGTAGATGGGGCGGCCTCTAATGAAAAACTGTTTTTT
TRBD1,few,TRBJ2-1,TRBV2,CASSGGQDLIEQFF,TGTGCCAGCAGTGGGGGACAGGATTTGATTGAGCAGTTCTTC
.,.,TRBJ1-2,TRBV10-1,CASSDGTLPTYGYTF,TGCGCCAGCAGTGATGGGACACTACCAACTTATGGCTACACCTTC
.,.,TRBJ2-7,TRBV12-3/TRBV12-4,CASSSAGAARYEQYF,TGTGCCAGCAGTTCAGCCGGAGCGGCGAGATACGAGCAGTACTTC
TRBD1,.,TRBJ1-2,TRBV27,CASSPRSRDRGWDYGYTF,TGTGCCAGCAGTCCGCGTTCCCGGGACAGGGGATGGGACTATGGCTACACCTTC
.,few,TRBJ2-3,TRBV10-3,CAISDGGLRTDTQYF,TGTGCCATCAGTGACGGGGGTCTAAGGACAGATACGCAGTATTTT
.,.,TRBJ2-1,TRBV25-1,CASSGKHTIYNEQFF,TGTGCCAGCAGTGGGAAGCATACCATCTACAATGAGCAGTTCTTC
TRBD1,.,TRBJ1-2,TRBV15,CATSNPLAGGIRSYTF,TGTGCCACCAGTAACCCGCTGGCAGGGGGCATAAGGAGCTACACCTTC
TRBD2,few,TRBJ2-3,TRBV12-3/TRBV12-4,CASSPIAGSTDTQYF,TGTGCCAGCAGTCCTATAGCGGGAAGCACAGATACGCAGTATTTT
.,.,TRBJ2-5,TRBV7-2,CASGPGTAETQYF,TGTGCCAGCGGCCCCGGGACGGCAGAGACCCAGTACTTC
TRBD2,.,TRBJ2-1,TRBV28,CASSSAGRADNEQFF,TGTGCCAGCAGTTCCGCGGGGAGGGCGGACAATGAGCAGTTCTTC
TRBD1,.,TRBJ2-4,TRBV7-9,CASSSQDRPQYF,TGTGCCAGCAGCTCTCAGGACAGGCCACAGTACTTC
TRBD1,.,TRBJ1-2,TRBV7-8,CASSLGLGQGYGYTF,TGTGCCAGCAGCTTAGGATTGGGACAGGGGTATGGCTACACCTTC
TRBD1,few,TRBJ2-3,TRBV4-2,CASSQDQGADTQYF,TGTGCCAGCAGCCAAGATCAGGGGGCAGATACGCAGTATTTT
.,few,TRBJ2-1,TRBV5-1,CASSLEAPYYNEQFF,TGCGCCAGCAGCTTGGAAGCTCCGTATTACAATGAGCAGTTCTTC
.,.,TRBJ2-1,TRBV28,CASSLVMGLYNEQFF,TGTGCCAGCAGTTTAGTCATGGGCCTCTACAATGAGCAGTTCTTC
.,.,TRBJ2-7,TRBV9,CASSVEYGPYEQYF,TGTGCCAGCAGCGTAGAATACGGTCCCTACGAGCAGTACTTC
.,few,TRBJ2-7,TRBV6-1,CATGATGTSYEQYF,TGTGCCACAGGGGCGACGGGCACTTCCTACGAGCAGTACTTC
TRBD1,few,TRBJ2-7,TRBV6-2/TRBV6-3,CASTGVRDRDHEQYF,TGTGCCAGCACAGGGGTCCGGGACAGGGACCACGAGCAGTACTTC
TRBD1,.,TRBJ2-7,TRBV20-1,CSARESRDSSYEQYF,TGCAGTGCTAGAGAGAGCCGGGACAGTTCCTACGAGCAGTACTTC
.,.,TRBJ2-7,TRBV20-1,CSARDVTFEQYF,TGCAGTGCTAGAGATGTGACCTTCGAGCAGTACTTC
.,.,TRBJ2-5,TRBV12-3/TRBV12-4,CASTLVLQETQYF,TGTGCCAGCACGCTCGTCCTACAAGAGACCCAGTACTTC
.,.,TRBJ2-5,TRBV7-3,CASSLSMEETQYF,TGTGCCAGCAGCTTGTCGATGGAAGAGACCCAGTACTTC
.,.,TRBJ1-1,TRBV20-1,CSASPLMNTEAFF,TGCAGTGCTAGCCCGCTAATGAACACTGAAGCTTTCTTT
.,.,TRBJ2-1,TRBV28,CATHGRSYNEQFF,TGTGCCACCCACGGTCGCTCCTACAATGAGCAGTTCTTC
TRBD1,.,TRBJ2-7,TRBV7-2,CASSLEDRPAYEQYF,TGTGCCAGCAGCTTAGAGGACAGGCCAGCTTACGAGCAGTACTTC